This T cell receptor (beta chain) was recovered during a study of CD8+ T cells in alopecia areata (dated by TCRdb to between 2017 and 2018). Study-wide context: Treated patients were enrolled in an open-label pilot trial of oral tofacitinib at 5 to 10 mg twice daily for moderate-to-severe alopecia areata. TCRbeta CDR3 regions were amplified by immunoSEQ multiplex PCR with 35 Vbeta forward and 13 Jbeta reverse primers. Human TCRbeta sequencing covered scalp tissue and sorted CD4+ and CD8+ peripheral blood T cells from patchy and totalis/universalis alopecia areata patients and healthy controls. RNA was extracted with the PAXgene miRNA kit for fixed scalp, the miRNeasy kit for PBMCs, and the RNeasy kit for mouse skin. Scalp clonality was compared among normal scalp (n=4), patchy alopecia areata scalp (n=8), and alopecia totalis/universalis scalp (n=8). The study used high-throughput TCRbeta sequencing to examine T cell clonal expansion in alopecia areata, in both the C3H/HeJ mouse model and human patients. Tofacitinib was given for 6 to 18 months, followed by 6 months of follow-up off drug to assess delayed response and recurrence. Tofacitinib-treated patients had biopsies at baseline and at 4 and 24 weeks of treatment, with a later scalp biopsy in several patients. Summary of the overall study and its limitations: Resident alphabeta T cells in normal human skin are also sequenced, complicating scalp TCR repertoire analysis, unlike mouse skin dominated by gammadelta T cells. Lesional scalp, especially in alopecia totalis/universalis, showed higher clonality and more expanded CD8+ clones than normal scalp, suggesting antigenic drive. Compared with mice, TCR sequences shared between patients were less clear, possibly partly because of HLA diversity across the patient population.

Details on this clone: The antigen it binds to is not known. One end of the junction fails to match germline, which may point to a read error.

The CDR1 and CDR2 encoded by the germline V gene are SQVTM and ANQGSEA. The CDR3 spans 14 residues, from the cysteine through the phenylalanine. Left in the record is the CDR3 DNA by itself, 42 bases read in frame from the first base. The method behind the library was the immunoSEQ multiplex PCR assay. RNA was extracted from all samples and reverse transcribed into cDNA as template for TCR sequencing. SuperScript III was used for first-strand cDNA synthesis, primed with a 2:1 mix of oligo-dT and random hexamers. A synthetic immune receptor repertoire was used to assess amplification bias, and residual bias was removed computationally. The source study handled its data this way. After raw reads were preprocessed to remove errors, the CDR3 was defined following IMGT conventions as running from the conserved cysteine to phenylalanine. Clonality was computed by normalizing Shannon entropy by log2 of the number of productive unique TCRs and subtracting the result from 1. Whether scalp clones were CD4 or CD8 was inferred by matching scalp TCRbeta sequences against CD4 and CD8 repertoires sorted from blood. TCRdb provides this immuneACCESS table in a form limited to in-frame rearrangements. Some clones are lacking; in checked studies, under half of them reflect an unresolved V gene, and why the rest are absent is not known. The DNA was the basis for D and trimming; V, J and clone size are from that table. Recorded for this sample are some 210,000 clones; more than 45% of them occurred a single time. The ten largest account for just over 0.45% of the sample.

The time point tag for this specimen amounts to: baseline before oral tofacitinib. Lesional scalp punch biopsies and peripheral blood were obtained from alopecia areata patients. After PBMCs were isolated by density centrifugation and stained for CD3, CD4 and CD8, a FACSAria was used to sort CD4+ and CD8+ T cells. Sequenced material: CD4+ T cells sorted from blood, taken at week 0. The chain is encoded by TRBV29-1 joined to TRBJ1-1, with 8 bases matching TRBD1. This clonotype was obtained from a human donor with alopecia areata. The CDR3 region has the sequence CSVEPTGVGTEAFF. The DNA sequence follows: TGCAGTGTTGAACCGACAGGGGTGGGCACTGAAGCTTTCTTT.